Listed below are T cell receptor beta chains from one sample, sequenced in a study of monozygotic twins with cystic fibrosis. The assay was immunoSEQ multiplex PCR, and TCRdb's table has in-frame clones only and misses some. The data hold 25,000 to 35,000 clones, with roughly 80% observed a single time. The sequenced sample consisted of blood. All receptors come from a girl aged 2 to 10 with cystic fibrosis. The CDR3 runs from the conserved cysteine through the conserved F or W. Fields, in order: J gene, clone size, V gene, D gene, CDR3 protein, CDR3 DNA. A D gene is named only where the DNA matches it firmly. Clone size is not always given. Where it is, it says once, few, many or a class for expanded clones.

j_call: TRBJ1-1
clone_size: -
v_call: TRBV2
d_call: -
cdr3_aa: CASSDSEAFF
cdr3_nt: TGTGCCAGCAGTGATAGTGAAGCTTTCTTT

j_call: TRBJ2-7
clone_size: -
v_call: TRBV28
d_call: TRBD1
cdr3_aa: CASKGTAYIASYEQYF
cdr3_nt: TGTGCCAGCAAGGGGACAGCCTATATTGCCTCCTACGAGCAGTACTTC

j_call: TRBJ1-2
clone_size: -
v_call: TRBV7-9
d_call: TRBD1
cdr3_aa: CASSLSDRVNYGYTF
cdr3_nt: TGTGCCAGCAGCTTATCTGACAGGGTCAACTATGGCTACACCTTC

j_call: TRBJ2-7
clone_size: -
v_call: TRBV5-1
d_call: -
cdr3_aa: CASSLRDHRPKYSYEQYF
cdr3_nt: TGCGCCAGCAGCTTAAGGGATCACAGGCCTAAGTACTCCTACGAGCAGTACTTC

j_call: TRBJ1-2
clone_size: -
v_call: TRBV6-1
d_call: TRBD1
cdr3_aa: CASSAGTGYGYTF
cdr3_nt: TGTGCCAGCAGTGCCGGGACAGGCTATGGCTACACCTTC

j_call: TRBJ2-1
clone_size: -
v_call: TRBV19
d_call: TRBD2
cdr3_aa: CASSLAVVSYNEQFF
cdr3_nt: TGTGCCAGTAGTCTAGCGGTGGTGTCCTACAATGAGCAGTTCTTC

j_call: TRBJ1-2
clone_size: once
v_call: TRBV5-8
d_call: TRBD1
cdr3_aa: CASSLVGTGDYYGYTF
cdr3_nt: TGTGCCAGCAGCTTGGTTGGGACAGGGGATTACTATGGCTACACCTTC

j_call: TRBJ2-5
clone_size: -
v_call: TRBV29-1
d_call: TRBD1
cdr3_aa: CSVSFAGGYDPTYF
cdr3_nt: TGCAGCGTTAGCTTCGCAGGGGGCTACGATCCGACCTACTTC

j_call: TRBJ1-1
clone_size: few
v_call: TRBV11-2
d_call: TRBD1
cdr3_aa: CASSLRGDRGAFF
cdr3_nt: TGTGCCAGCAGCCTAAGAGGGGACAGGGGTGCTTTCTTT

j_call: TRBJ2-7
clone_size: -
v_call: TRBV28
d_call: -
cdr3_aa: CASSLPRSAHEQYF
cdr3_nt: TGTGCCAGCAGTTTACCCAGGAGCGCCCACGAGCAGTACTTC

j_call: TRBJ2-1
clone_size: -
v_call: TRBV4-2
d_call: TRBD2
cdr3_aa: CASSQDSGRINEQFF
cdr3_nt: TGTGCCAGCAGCCAAGATAGCGGGAGGATCAATGAGCAGTTCTTC

j_call: TRBJ2-1
clone_size: once
v_call: TRBV6-5
d_call: -
cdr3_aa: CASSYNGLLNEQFF
cdr3_nt: TGTGCCAGCAGTTACAACGGGCTTCTGAATGAGCAGTTCTTC

j_call: TRBJ1-2
clone_size: -
v_call: TRBV2
d_call: TRBD1
cdr3_aa: CASSALQGTVYGYTF
cdr3_nt: TGTGCCAGCAGCGCTCTACAGGGGACGGTCTATGGCTACACCTTC

j_call: TRBJ2-5
clone_size: once
v_call: TRBV5-6
d_call: TRBD2
cdr3_aa: CASSLVAGGEETQYF
cdr3_nt: TGTGCCAGCAGCTTGGTAGCGGGAGGGGAAGAGACCCAGTACTTC

j_call: TRBJ1-2
clone_size: -
v_call: TRBV4-1
d_call: -
cdr3_aa: CASSQDGSNYGYTF
cdr3_nt: TGCGCCAGCAGCCAAGACGGTTCGAACTATGGCTACACCTTC

j_call: TRBJ1-3
clone_size: -
v_call: TRBV5-1
d_call: -
cdr3_aa: CASSLFSWGSSGNTIYF
cdr3_nt: TGCGCCAGCAGCTTGTTTTCTTGGGGGTCCTCTGGAAACACCATATATTTT

j_call: TRBJ1-1
clone_size: -
v_call: TRBV6-5
d_call: -
cdr3_aa: CASSYSMNTEAFF
cdr3_nt: TGTGCCAGCAGTTATTCGATGAACACTGAAGCTTTCTTT

j_call: TRBJ2-3
clone_size: -
v_call: TRBV30
d_call: -
cdr3_aa: CAWARAGQNTDTQYF
cdr3_nt: TGTGCCTGGGCCCGGGCAGGACAAAACACAGATACGCAGTATTTT

j_call: TRBJ1-1
clone_size: -
v_call: TRBV6-5
d_call: -
cdr3_aa: CASSLIGINTEAFF
cdr3_nt: TGTGCCAGCAGTTTGATCGGCATTAACACTGAAGCTTTCTTT

j_call: TRBJ2-3
clone_size: -
v_call: TRBV6-5
d_call: -
cdr3_aa: CASSYSYSLNTDTQYF
cdr3_nt: TGTGCCAGCAGTTACTCTTACTCCCTCAACACAGATACGCAGTATTTT

j_call: TRBJ1-1
clone_size: -
v_call: TRBV19
d_call: -
cdr3_aa: CASRGTMTEAFF
cdr3_nt: TGTGCCAGTAGGGGGACAATGACTGAAGCTTTCTTT

j_call: TRBJ1-2
clone_size: few
v_call: TRBV19
d_call: TRBD1
cdr3_aa: CASSPTGTGPYGYTF
cdr3_nt: TGTGCCAGTAGCCCGACCGGGACAGGGCCCTATGGCTACACCTTC

j_call: TRBJ1-2
clone_size: -
v_call: TRBV27
d_call: -
cdr3_aa: CASSSPVGGYTF
cdr3_nt: TGTGCCAGCAGTTCCCCAGTTGGTGGCTACACCTTC

j_call: TRBJ1-5
clone_size: -
v_call: TRBV7-2
d_call: -
cdr3_aa: CASRRDVGDYQPQHF
cdr3_nt: TGTGCCAGCAGACGGGACGTCGGCGACTATCAGCCCCAGCATTTT

j_call: TRBJ2-7
clone_size: -
v_call: TRBV7-9
d_call: -
cdr3_aa: CASSPPSARYEQYF
cdr3_nt: TGTGCCAGCAGCCCCCCATCCGCCCGATACGAGCAGTACTTC

j_call: TRBJ1-2
clone_size: -
v_call: TRBV20-1
d_call: -
cdr3_aa: CSAGPAYGYTF
cdr3_nt: TGCAGTGCTGGGCCGGCCTATGGCTACACCTTC

j_call: TRBJ1-2
clone_size: -
v_call: TRBV2
d_call: -
cdr3_aa: CASSPGVGGYGYTF
cdr3_nt: TGTGCCAGCAGTCCAGGGGTCGGGGGCTATGGCTACACCTTC

j_call: TRBJ1-1
clone_size: few
v_call: TRBV5-4
d_call: -
cdr3_aa: CASSRGGGGRTEAFF
cdr3_nt: TGTGCCAGCAGCAGGGGGGGCGGGGGCCGCACTGAAGCTTTCTTT